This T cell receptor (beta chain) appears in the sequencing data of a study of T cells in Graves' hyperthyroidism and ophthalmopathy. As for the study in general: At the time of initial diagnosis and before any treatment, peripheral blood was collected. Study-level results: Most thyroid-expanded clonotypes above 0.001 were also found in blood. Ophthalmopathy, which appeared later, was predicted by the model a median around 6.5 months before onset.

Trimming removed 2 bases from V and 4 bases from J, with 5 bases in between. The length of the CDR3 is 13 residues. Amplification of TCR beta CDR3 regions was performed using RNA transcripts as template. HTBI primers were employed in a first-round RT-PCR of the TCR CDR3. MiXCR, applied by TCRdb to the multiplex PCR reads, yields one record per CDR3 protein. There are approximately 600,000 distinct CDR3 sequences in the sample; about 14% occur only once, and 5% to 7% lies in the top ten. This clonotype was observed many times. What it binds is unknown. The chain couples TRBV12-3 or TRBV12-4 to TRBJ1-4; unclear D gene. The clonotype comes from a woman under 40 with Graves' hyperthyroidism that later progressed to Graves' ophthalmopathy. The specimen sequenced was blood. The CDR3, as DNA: TGTGCCAGCAGTTTACAAGTTAATGAAAAACTGTTTTTT. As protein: CASSLQVNEKLFF.